This TCR beta chain is drawn from a study of blood T cell repertoires in COVID-19. Across the study: Samples taken during acute and convalescent COVID-19 were collected in the United States, Italy and Spain. Sample material is recorded as cDNA or gDNA derived from T cells, B-cell-depleted T cells, or PBMCs.

The CDR3 extends over 12 amino acids. Germline V gene data show CDR1 as MNHEY and CDR2 as SMNVEV (reference sequence). V dropped 8 bases and J dropped 15 bases, with 20 bases sitting between them. Original processing notes: Amplification from reference gene primers served as the basis for estimated nucleated cell counts. Generated by immunoSEQ multiplex PCR, the TCRdb table keeps only in-frame clones and is missing some. From that table come the V and J calls and clone size; the DNA was used to work out D and trimming. The sample holds just under 350,000 clones, under 95% seen once. The V call is TRBV27, the J call TRBJ2-1, with D possibly TRBD1 on 6 matching bases. Sequenced sample: peripheral blood. The TCR sequence derives from a woman under 30 who had recovered from COVID-19. CDR3 sequence reads: CASGTPGAAAFF. The CDR3 nucleotides read TGTGCCAGCGGAACCCCAGGGGCGGCGGCGTTCTTC.